This T cell receptor beta chain stems from a study of T cell repertoires in cytomegalovirus infection (dated by TCRdb to about 2019). Notes on the research overall: Donor HLA type was relevant to the analysis, because carriage of CMV infection together with the matching HLA type was indicated by public TCR beta signatures. Here is what the overall study found, with its caveats: The ex vivo response was dominated by HLA-C-restricted CMV-specific TCR beta clonotypes, which also provided the single most frequent clonotype in two of eight donors. Cumulative frequency of public TCR beta family members discriminated carriers of CMV infection plus the relevant HLA type in this cohort and an independent roughly 340-donor cohort.

The CDR3 measures 17 amino acids from cysteine to phenylalanine. CDR3 DNA only is kept here, 51 bases in frame from base 1. Looking up the germline V gene yields CDR1 SGHTA and CDR2 FQGNSA. A distance of 27 bases separates the germline ends of V and J, which lose 5 bases and 8 bases respectively. These reads were obtained on an Illumina HiSeq 1500. TCRdb reprocessing: public reads trimmed at Q25 with fastp, clones called with MiXCR, in-frame beta chains kept. Rows merge per CDR3 protein into single entries with the most common DNA and genes. This sample is represented by 740,000 or so distinct CDR3 sequences; roughly 35% of them were singletons. Clones ranked in the top ten supply around 3% of the sample. This clonotype showed up many times. The specificity of this receptor is unknown. One base away there is no much larger clone; base qualities are not given.

The sequence joins TRBV7-2 to TRBJ1-2; the D gene cannot be named for sure. Sequenced material: PBMCs. The origin of this receptor is a human donor in good health (CMV status not recorded). Some clones in this sample may be carry-over from other donors' samples. CDR3 reads: CASSPGPMSQAARGYTF. The DNA is TGTGCCAGCAGCCCCGGACCAATGAGCCAAGCCGCTAGGGGCTACACCTTC.